The 3 T cell receptor beta chains in this list originate from one sample, sequenced in a study of post-analysis software for immune sequencing data. The authors incorporated unique molecular identifiers into the TCR beta cDNA libraries. TCRdb fed the PCR reads into MiXCR, producing one record per CDR3 protein. The data contain roughly 150,000 distinct CDR3 sequences, 35% to 40% of them singletons. Here the sequenced sample was blood, taken after autologous hematopoietic stem cell transplantation. The receptors shown here come from a girl between 10 and 17 years old with multiple sclerosis.

The chain joins TRBV3-1 to TRBJ2-7; D not certain. Germline assignment: CDR1 LGHDT and CDR2 YNNKEL (reference sequence). Trimming left V 1 base short and J 2 bases short, with 6 bases between. The CDR3 loop spans 13 amino acids. The CDR3 loop reads CASSQGQAYEQYF. The DNA of the CDR3 is TGTGCCAGCAGCCAAGGGCAGGCCTACGAGCAGTACTTC.

This clonotype was seen repeatedly, ten times or more. DNA of the CDR3: TGTGCCAGCAGTTTTTCCCCGGCTAGCGGGGCCTACGAGCAGTACTTC. It yields the protein CASSFSPASGAYEQYF. The chain employs TRBV12-3 or TRBV12-4 and TRBJ2-7, with TRBD2 matching over 9 bases. The V segment lost 3 bases and the J segment 2 bases; nucleotides outside the gene matches: 8. There are 16 residues in the CDR3.

This clonotype came up a few times. The chain has TRBV4-3 and TRBJ1-2; D gene unclear. V lost 0 bases and J lost 5, with 13 bases in between. There are 15 residues in the CDR3. Germline V gene data show CDR1 as LGHNA and CDR2 as YSLEER. CDR3 in amino acids: CASSQDRQAAYGYTF. As DNA, the CDR3 is TGCGCCAGCAGCCAAGATAGGCAGGCGGCTTATGGCTACACCTTC.